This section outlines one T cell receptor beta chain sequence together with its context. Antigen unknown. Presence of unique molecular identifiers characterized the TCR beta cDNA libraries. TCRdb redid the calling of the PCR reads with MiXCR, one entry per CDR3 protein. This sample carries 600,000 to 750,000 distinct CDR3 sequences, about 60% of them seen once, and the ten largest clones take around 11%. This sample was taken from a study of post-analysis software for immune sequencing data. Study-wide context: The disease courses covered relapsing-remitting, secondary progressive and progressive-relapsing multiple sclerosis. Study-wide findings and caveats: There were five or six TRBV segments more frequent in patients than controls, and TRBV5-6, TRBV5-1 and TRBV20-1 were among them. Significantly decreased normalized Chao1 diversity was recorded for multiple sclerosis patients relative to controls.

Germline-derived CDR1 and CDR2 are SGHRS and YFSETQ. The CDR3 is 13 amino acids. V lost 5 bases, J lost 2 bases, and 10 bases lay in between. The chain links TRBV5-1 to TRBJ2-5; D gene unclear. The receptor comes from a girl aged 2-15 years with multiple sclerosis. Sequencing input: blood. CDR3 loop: CASRIWLQETQYF. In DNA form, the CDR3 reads TGCGCCAGCAGGATCTGGTTGCAAGAGACCCAGTACTTC.